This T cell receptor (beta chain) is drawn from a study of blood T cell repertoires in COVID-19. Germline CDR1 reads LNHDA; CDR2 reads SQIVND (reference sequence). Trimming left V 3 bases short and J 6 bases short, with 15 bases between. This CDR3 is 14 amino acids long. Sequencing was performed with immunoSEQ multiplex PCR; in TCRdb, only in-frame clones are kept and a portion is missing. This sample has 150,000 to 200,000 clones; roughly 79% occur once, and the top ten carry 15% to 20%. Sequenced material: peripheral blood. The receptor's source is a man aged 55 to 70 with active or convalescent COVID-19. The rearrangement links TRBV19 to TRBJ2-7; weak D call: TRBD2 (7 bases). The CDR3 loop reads CASSMGGGEGEQYF. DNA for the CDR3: TGTGCCAGTAGTATGGGCGGGGGCGAAGGCGAGCAGTACTTC.